The sequence of this TCR beta chain was determined in a study of blood T cell repertoires in COVID-19. The participants were between 18 and 89 years old and came from roughly 24 US areas. Libraries were prepared by immunoSEQ multiplex PCR; TCRdb keeps only in-frame clonotypes and omits some of them. The profile shows more than 300,000 clones, approximately 90% of them singletons. The sample was PBMCs or T cells enriched from blood (not recorded which). The TCR comes from a woman in her 30s who had recovered from COVID-19.

This chain's CDR3 is CASSSTGRGEKLFF. CDR3 DNA sequence: TGTGCCAGCAGCTCGACAGGGAGAGGTGAAAAACTGTTTTTT. V gene TRBV5-4 combines with J gene TRBJ1-4, with 7 bases lining up with TRBD1. Germline lookup yields CDR1 SGHNT and CDR2 YYREEE (reference sequence). The CDR3 has 14 amino acids. The junction had 6 bases not matched to a gene; V was cut back by 3 bases and J by 7 bases.